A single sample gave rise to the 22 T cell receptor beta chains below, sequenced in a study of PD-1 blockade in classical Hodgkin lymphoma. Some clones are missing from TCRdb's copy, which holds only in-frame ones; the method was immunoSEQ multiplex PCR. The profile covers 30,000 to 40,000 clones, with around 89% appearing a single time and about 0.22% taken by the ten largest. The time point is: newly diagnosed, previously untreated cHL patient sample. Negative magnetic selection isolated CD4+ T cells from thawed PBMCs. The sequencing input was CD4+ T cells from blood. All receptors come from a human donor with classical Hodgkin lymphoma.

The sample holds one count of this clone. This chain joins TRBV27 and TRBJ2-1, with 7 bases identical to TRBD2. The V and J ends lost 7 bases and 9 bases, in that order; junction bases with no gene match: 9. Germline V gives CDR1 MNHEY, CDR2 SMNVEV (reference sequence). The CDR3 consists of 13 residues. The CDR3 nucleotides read TGTGCCAGCACTAGGGGAGGGCTTACTGAGCAGTTCTTC. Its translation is CASTRGGLTEQFF.

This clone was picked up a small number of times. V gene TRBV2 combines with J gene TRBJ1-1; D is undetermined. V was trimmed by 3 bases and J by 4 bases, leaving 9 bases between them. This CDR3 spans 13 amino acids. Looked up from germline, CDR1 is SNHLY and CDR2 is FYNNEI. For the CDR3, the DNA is TGTGCCAGCAGTGATGGTGGACGCACTGAAGCTTTCTTT. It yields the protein CASSDGGRTEAFF.

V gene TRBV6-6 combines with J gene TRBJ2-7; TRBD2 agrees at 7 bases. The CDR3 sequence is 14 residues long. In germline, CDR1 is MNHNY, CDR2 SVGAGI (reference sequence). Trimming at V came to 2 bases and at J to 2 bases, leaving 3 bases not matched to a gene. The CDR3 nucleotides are TGTGCCAGCAGTTACCGGGAGGAAACCTACGAGCAGTACTTC. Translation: CASSYREETYEQYF.

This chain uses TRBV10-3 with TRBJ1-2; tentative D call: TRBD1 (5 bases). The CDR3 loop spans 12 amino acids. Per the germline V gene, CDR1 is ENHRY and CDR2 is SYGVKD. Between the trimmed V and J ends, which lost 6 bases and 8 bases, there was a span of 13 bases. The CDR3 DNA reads TGTGCCATCAGCGGGGACGGGACGGGCTACACCTTC. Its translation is CAISGDGTGYTF.

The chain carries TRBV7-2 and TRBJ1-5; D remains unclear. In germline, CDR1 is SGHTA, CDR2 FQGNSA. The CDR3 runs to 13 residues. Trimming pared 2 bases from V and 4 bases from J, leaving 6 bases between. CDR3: CASSLIFNQPQHF. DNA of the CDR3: TGTGCCAGCAGCTTAATCTTTAATCAGCCCCAGCATTTT.

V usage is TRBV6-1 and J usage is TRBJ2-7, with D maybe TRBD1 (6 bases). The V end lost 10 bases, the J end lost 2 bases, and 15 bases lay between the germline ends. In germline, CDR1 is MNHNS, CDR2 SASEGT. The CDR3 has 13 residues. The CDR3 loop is CATTPGHTYEQYF. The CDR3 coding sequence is TGTGCCACCACGCCGGGACACACCTACGAGCAGTACTTC.

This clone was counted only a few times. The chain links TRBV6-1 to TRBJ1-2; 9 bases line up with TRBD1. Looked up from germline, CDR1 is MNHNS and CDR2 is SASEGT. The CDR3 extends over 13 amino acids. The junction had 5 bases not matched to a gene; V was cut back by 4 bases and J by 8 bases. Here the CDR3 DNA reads TGTGCCAGCAGTGTGGGACAGGGTCTAGGCTACACCTTC. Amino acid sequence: CASSVGQGLGYTF.

The CDR3, as DNA: TGTGCTAGTGGTGCATCCTCCTTGGGAAATGAGCAGTTCTTC. Its translation: CASGASSLGNEQFF. The chain employs TRBV12-5 and TRBJ2-1; no reliable D call. Trimming stripped 5 bases from V and 7 bases from J, with 15 bases between. This CDR3 spans 14 amino acids. Germline CDR1 is LGHNT and CDR2 is FRNRAP.

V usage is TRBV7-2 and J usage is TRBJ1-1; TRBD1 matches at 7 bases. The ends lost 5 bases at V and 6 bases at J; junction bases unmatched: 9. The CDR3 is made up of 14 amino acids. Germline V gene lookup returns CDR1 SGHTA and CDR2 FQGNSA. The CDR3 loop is CASSQGGSKSEAFF. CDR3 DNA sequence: TGTGCCAGCAGCCAGGGGGGGTCCAAGTCTGAAGCTTTCTTT.

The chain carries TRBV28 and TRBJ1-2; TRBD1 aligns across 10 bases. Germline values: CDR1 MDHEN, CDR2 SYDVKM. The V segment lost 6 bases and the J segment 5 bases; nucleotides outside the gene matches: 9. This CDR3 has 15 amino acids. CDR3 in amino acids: CASSLAGTGVYGYTF. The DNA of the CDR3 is TGTGCCAGCAGCCTGGCCGGGACAGGGGTGTATGGCTACACCTTC.

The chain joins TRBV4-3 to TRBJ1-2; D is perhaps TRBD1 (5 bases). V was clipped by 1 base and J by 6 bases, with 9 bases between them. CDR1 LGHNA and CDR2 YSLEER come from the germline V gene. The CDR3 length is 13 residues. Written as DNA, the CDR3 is TGCGCCAGCAGCCAAGGGATAGGGGATGGCTACACCTTC. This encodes CASSQGIGDGYTF.

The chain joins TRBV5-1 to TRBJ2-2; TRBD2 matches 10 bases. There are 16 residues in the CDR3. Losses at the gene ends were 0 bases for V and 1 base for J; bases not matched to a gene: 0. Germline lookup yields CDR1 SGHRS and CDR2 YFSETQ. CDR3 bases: TGCGCCAGCAGCTTGGGGACTAGCGGGAACACCGGGGAGCTGTTTTTT. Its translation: CASSLGTSGNTGELFF.

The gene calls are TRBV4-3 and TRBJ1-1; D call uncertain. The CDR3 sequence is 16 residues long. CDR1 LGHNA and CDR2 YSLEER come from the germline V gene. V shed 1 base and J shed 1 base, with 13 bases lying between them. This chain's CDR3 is CASSQGATAQNTEAFF. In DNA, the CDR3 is TGCGCCAGCAGCCAAGGGGCGACCGCCCAGAACACTGAAGCTTTCTTT.

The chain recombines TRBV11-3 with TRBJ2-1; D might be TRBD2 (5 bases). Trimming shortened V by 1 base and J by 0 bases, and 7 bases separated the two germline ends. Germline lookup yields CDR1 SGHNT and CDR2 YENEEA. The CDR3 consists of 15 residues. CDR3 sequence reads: CASSLAGYSYNEQFF. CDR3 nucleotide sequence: TGTGCCAGCAGCTTAGCGGGGTACTCCTACAATGAGCAGTTCTTC. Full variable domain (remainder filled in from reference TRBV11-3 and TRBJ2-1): EAGVVQSPRYKIIEKKQPVAFWCNPISGHNTLYWYLQNLGQGPELLIRYENEEAVDDSQLPKDRFSAERLKGVDSTLKIQPAELGDSAVYLCASSLAGYSYNEQFFGPGTRLTVL.

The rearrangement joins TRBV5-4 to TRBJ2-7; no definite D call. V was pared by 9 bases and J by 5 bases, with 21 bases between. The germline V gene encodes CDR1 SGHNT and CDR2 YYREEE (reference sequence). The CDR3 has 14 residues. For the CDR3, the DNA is TGTGCCACCAGAAAGACGGTGGGGAACGACGAGCAGTACTTC. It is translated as CATRKTVGNDEQYF.

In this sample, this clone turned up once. The CDR3, as DNA: TGTGCCAGCAGCCTCCAGGGAAACATTCAGTACTTC. Translating it yields CASSLQGNIQYF. This chain links TRBV4-2 with TRBJ2-4, with D possibly TRBD1 on 5 matching bases. Looked up from germline, CDR1 is LGHNA and CDR2 is YNFKEQ. Trimming pared 4 bases from V and 6 bases from J, leaving 7 bases between. The CDR3 is made up of 12 amino acids.

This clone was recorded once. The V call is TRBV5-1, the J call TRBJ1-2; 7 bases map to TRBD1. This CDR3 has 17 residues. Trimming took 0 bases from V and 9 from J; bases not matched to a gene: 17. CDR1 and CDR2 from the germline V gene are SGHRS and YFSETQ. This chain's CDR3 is CASSLAAGPGGKRSYTF. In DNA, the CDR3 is TGCGCCAGCAGCTTGGCCGCGGGCCCAGGGGGTAAAAGGAGCTACACCTTC.

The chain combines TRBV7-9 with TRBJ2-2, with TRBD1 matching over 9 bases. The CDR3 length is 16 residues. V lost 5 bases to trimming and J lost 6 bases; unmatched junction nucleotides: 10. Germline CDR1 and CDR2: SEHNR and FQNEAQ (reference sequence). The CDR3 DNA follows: TGTGCCAGCAGCAAATCCGGGACAGGGTTTTCCGGGGAGCTGTTTTTT. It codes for CASSKSGTGFSGELFF.

CDR3 in DNA: TGTGCCAGCAGCTTAGCTAGCGGGAAGTACGAGCAGTACTTC. It codes for CASSLASGKYEQYF. V and J are TRBV7-9 and TRBJ2-7; 8 nucleotides match TRBD2. V was pared by 0 bases and J by 4 bases, with 2 bases of the junction left unmatched. There are 14 residues in the CDR3. Germline lookup yields CDR1 SEHNR and CDR2 FQNEAQ (reference sequence).

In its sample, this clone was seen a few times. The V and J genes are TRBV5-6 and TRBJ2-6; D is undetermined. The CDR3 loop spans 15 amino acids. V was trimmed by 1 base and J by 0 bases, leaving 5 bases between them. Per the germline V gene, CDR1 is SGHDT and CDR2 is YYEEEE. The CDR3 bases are TGTGCCAGCAGCTTGACAGTCTCTGGGGCCAACGTCCTGACTTTC. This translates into CASSLTVSGANVLTF.

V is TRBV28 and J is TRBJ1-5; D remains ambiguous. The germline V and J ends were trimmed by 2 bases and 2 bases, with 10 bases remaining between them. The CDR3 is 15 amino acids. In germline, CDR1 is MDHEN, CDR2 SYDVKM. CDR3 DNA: TGTGCCAGCAGTTTAGGGCGGAGAGGCAATCAGCCCCAGCATTTT. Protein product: CASSLGRRGNQPQHF.

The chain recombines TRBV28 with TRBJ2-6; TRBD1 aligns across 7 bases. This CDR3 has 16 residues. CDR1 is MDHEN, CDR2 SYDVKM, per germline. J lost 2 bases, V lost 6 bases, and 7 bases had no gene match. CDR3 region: CASSADRAPGANVLTF. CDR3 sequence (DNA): TGTGCCAGCAGCGCAGACAGGGCCCCTGGGGCCAACGTCCTGACTTTC. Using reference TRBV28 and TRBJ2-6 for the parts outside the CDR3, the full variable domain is DVKVTQSSRYLVKRTGEKVFLECVQDMDHENMFWYRQDPGLGLRLIYFSYDVKMKEKGDIPEGYSVSREKKERFSLILESASTNQTSMYLCASSADRAPGANVLTFGAGSRLTVL.